Each of the 5 T cell receptor beta chains below was sequenced from the same sample in a study of blood T cell repertoires in COVID-19 (dated by TCRdb to 2020 to 2022). Library preparation used the immunoSEQ multiplex PCR assay. TCRdb obtained this table from immuneACCESS and retained in-frame rearrangements with V and J assigned. These tables miss some clones; where compared with another copy, unresolved V genes account for less than half of the shortfall, and the remainder is unexplained. Counted in this sample were some 230,000 clones; approximately 80% of them appeared once. The ten largest clonotypes hold more than 4.5% of the sample. The specimen was peripheral blood. These receptors were collected from a woman in her fifties or sixties who had recovered from COVID-19.

The V gene is TRBV5-1, the J gene TRBJ2-3; D gene ambiguous. Germline values: CDR1 SGHRS, CDR2 YFSETQ. The CDR3 length is 14 residues. V gave up 0 bases and J gave up 4 bases, with 9 bases separating them. The CDR3 DNA follows: TGCGCCAGCAGCTTGGCTTCCTTCGCAGATACGCAGTATTTT. This codes for CASSLASFADTQYF.

This clone has only one observation. This chain links TRBV5-4 with TRBJ2-1, with 8 bases lining up with TRBD2. Germline V lookup: CDR1 SGHNT, CDR2 YYREEE (reference sequence). This CDR3 is 16 amino acids long. V shed 4 bases, J shed 2 bases, and the junction held 8 bases outside the gene matches. CDR3 residues: CASSRSGGLTYNEQFF. Here the CDR3 DNA reads TGTGCCAGCAGCCGGAGCGGGGGCCTGACCTACAATGAGCAGTTCTTC.

For this clone: Distinct nucleotide sequences in the sample also encode this CDR3. This rearrangement joins TRBV9 to TRBJ2-5; TRBD1 might be the D (6 bases). CDR1 is SGDLS, CDR2 YYNGEE, per germline. The CDR3 extends over 15 amino acids. Trimming shortened V by 0 bases and J by 4 bases, and 13 bases separated the two germline ends. CDR3 coding DNA: TGTGCCAGCAGCGTAGATTCCGGCAGGGGAGAGACCCAGTACTTC. It is translated as CASSVDSGRGETQYF.

This chain connects TRBV14 to TRBJ2-3; tentatively, D is TRBD2 (5 bases). V was cut by 8 bases and J by 2 bases, with 11 bases left in between. This CDR3 region has 13 residues. Germline values: CDR1 SGHDN, CDR2 FVKESK. CDR3 residues: CASSGSDTDTQYF. CDR3 bases: TGTGCCAGCTCGGGGAGTGACACAGATACGCAGTATTTT.

J is TRBJ2-1 and V is TRBV3-1 (or the pseudogene TRBV3-2); 9 bases agree with TRBD1. There are 16 residues in the CDR3. The germline V gene has CDR1 LGHDT and CDR2 YNNKEL (reference sequence). V dropped 4 bases and J dropped 3; count of bases not matched to a gene: 7. The CDR3 nucleotides are TGTGCCAGCAGCCCCGACGGGACAGGGCTCTACAATGAGCAGTTCTTC. Its protein product is CASSPDGTGLYNEQFF.